Below, one T cell receptor beta chain is given with its context. This specimen belongs to a study of blood T cell repertoires in COVID-19. Sequenced by immunoSEQ multiplex PCR; TCRdb stores in-frame clones only, minus some. The repertoire holds a few hundred thousand clones, around 85% seen once, with approximately 10% in the top ten. Trimming shortened V by 3 bases and J by 2 bases, and 12 bases separated the two germline ends. CDR1 and CDR2 from the germline V gene are SGHRS and YFSETQ. The CDR3 is 15 amino acids. This rearrangement joins TRBV5-1 to TRBJ1-3; a weak D match, TRBD1 (5 bases). Source material: peripheral blood. The source is a woman in her sixties or seventies with acute or convalescent COVID-19. The CDR3 DNA reads as TGCGCCAGCAGCTATGCACCAGGGACTGGAAACACCATATATTTT. Translation gives CASSYAPGTGNTIYF. Based on the CDR3 plus reference TRBV5-1 and TRBJ1-3, the full variable domain is KAGVTQTPRYLIKTRGQQVTLSCSPISGHRSVSWYQQTPGQGLQFLFEYFSETQRNKGNFPGRFSGRQFSNSRSEMNVSTLELGDSALYLCASSYAPGTGNTIYFGEGSWLTVV.